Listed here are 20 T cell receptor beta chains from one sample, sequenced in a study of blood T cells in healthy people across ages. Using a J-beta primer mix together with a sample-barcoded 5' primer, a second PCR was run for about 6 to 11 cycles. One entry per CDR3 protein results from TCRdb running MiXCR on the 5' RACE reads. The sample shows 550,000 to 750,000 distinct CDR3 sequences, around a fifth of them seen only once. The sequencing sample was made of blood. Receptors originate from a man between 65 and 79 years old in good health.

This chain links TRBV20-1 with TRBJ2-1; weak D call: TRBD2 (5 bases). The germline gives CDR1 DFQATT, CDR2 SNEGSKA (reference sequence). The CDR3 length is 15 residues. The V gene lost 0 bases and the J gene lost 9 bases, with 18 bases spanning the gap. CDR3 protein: CSARDSSTSGSEQFF. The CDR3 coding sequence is TGCAGTGCTAGAGATTCCTCGACTTCGGGGTCTGAGCAGTTCTTC.

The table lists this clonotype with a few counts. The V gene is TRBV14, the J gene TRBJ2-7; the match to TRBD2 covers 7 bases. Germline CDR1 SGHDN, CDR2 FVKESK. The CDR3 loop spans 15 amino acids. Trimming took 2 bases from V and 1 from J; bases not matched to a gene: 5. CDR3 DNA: TGTGCCAGCAGCCAACATGTGGGAGGGTCCTACGAGCAGTACTTC. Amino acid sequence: CASSQHVGGSYEQYF.

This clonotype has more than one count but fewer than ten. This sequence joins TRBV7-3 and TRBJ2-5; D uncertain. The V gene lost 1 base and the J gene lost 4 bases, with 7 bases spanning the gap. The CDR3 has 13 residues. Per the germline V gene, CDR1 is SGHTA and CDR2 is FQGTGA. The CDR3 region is CASSLSPRETQYF. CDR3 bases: TGTGCCAGCAGCTTAAGCCCGAGAGAGACCCAGTACTTC. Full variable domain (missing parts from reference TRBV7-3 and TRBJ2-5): GAGVSQTPSNKVTEKGKYVELRCDPISGHTALYWYRQSLGQGPEFLIYFQGTGAADDSGLPNDRFFAVRPEGSVSTLKIQRTERGDSAVYLCASSLSPRETQYFGPGTRLLVL.

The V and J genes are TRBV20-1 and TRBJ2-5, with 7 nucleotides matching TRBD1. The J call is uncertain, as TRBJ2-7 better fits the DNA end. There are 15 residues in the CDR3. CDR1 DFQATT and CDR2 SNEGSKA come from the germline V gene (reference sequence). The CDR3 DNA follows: TGCAGTGCTAGAGATTCGCGACAGGGAACCTACGAGCAGTACTTC. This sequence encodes CSARDSRQGTYEQYF.

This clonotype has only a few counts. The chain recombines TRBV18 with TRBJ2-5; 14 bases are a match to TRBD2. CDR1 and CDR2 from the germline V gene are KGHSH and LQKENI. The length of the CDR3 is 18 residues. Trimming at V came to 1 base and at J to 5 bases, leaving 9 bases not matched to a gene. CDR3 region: CASSPLYGGLAGVETQYF. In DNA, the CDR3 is TGTGCCAGCTCACCACTCTACGGGGGACTAGCGGGAGTTGAGACCCAGTACTTC.

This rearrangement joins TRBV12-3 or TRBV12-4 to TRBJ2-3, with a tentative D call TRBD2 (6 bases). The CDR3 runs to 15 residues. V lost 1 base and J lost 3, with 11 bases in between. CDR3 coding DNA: TGTGCCAGCAGTTTAGGCGGGAAAGGAACAGATACGCAGTATTTT. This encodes CASSLGGKGTDTQYF.

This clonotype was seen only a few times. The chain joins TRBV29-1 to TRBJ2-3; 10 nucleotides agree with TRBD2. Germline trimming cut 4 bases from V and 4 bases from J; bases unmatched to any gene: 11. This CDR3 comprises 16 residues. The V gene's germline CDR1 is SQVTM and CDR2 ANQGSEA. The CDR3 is CSVGRTSSGSPDTQYF. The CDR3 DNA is TGCAGCGTTGGAAGAACTTCTAGCGGGAGCCCAGATACGCAGTATTTT.

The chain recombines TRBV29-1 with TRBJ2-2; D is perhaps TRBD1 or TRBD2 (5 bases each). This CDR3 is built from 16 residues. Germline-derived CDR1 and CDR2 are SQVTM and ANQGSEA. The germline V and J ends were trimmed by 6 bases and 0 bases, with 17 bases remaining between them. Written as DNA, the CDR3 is TGCAGCGTATCCTCTGGGTGGGACCCGAACACCGGGGAGCTGTTTTTT. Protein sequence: CSVSSGWDPNTGELFF.

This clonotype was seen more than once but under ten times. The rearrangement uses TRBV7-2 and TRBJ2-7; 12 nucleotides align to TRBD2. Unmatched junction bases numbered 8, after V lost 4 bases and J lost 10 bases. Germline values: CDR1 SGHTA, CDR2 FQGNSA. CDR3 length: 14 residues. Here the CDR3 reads CASSSTSGSSLQYF. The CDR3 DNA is TGTGCCAGCAGCTCGACTAGCGGGAGTTCGTTACAGTACTTC.

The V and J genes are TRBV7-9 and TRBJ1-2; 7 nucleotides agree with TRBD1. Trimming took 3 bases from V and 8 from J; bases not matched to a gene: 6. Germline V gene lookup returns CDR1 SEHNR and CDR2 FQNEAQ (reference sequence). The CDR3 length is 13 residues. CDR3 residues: CASSFKGAEGYTF. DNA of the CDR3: TGTGCCAGCAGCTTTAAGGGGGCAGAGGGCTACACCTTC. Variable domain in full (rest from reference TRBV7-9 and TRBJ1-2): DTGVSQNPRHKITKRGQNVTFRCDPISEHNRLYWYRQTLGQGPEFLTYFQNEAQLEKSRLLSDRFSAERPKGSFSTLEIQRTEQGDSAMYLCASSFKGAEGYTFGSGTRLTVV.

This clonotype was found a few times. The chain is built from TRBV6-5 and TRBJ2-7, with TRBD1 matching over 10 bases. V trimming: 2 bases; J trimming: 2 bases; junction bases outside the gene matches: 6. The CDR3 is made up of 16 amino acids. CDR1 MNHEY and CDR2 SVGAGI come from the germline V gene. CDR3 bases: TGTGCCAGCAGTTACCCTAGGACAGGGGGGGCCTACGAGCAGTACTTC. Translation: CASSYPRTGGAYEQYF.

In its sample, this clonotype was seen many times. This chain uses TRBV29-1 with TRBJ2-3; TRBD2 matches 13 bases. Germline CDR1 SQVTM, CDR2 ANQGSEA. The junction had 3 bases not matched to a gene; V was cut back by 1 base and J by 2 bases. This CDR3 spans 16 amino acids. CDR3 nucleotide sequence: TGCAGCGTTGAAGGGGGACTAGCGGGACCCACAGATACGCAGTATTTT. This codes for CSVEGGLAGPTDTQYF.

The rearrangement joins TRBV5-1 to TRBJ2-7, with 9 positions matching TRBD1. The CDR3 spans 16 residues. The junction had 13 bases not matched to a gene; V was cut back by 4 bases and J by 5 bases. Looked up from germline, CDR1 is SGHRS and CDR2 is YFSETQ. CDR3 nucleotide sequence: TGCGCCAGCAGCCCACAAACCGGGACAGGGTTCCACGAGCAGTACTTC. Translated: CASSPQTGTGFHEQYF.

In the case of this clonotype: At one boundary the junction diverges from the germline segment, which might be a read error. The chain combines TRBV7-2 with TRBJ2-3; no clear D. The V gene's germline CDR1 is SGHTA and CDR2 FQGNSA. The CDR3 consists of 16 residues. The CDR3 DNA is TGTGCCAGCAGCCTTGGTGATGGGCAGCACACAGATACGCAGTGTTTT. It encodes CASSLGDGQHTDTQCF.

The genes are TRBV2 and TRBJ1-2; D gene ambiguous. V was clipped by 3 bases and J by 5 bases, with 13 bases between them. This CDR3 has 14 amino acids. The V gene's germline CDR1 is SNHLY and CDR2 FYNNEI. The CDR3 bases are TGTGCCAGCAGTGATAGTCACGGAACTTATGGCTACACCTTC. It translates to CASSDSHGTYGYTF.

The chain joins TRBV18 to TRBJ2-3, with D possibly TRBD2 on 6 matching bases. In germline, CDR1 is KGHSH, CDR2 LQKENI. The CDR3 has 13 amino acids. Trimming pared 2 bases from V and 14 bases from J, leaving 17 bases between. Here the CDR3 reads CASSPIGRLERYF. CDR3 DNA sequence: TGTGCCAGCTCACCAATTGGGAGGCTCGAGCGGTATTTT.

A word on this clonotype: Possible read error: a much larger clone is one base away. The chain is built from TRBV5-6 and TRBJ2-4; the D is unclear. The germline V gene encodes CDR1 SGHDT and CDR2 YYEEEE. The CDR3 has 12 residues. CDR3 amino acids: CASSLLENIPYF. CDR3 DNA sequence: TGTGCCAGCAGCTTACTGGAAAACATTCCGTACTTC.

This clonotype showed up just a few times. In nucleotides, the CDR3 is TGTGCCAGCAGATCAGCGGGAAGCTCCTACGAGCAGTACTTC. This sequence encodes CASRSAGSSYEQYF. The chain combines TRBV6-2 or TRBV6-3 with TRBJ2-5; 7 bases fit TRBD2. The end of the DNA aligns better with TRBJ2-7, so the J call may be wrong. The CDR3 is 14 amino acids. Germline V gene data show CDR1 as MNHEY and CDR2 as SVGEGT.

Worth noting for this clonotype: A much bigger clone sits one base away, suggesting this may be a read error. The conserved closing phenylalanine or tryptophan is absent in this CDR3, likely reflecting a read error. The CDR3 sequence: CASSHLEGVSQGYTL. CDR3 in DNA: TGCGCCAGCAGCCACTTGGAGGGCGTTAGCCAAGGCTACACCCTC. The rearrangement joins TRBV5-1 to TRBJ1-2; no definite D call. The CDR3 covers 15 residues. V dropped 4 bases and J dropped 8 bases, with 21 bases sitting between them. Germline V lookup: CDR1 SGHRS, CDR2 YFSETQ.

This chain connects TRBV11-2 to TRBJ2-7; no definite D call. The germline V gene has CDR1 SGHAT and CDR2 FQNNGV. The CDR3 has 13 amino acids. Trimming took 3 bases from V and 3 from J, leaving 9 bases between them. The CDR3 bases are TGTGCCAGCAGCTTCCTCCTGATCTACGAGCAGTACTTC. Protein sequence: CASSFLLIYEQYF.